This TCR beta chain was captured by sequencing in a study of T-cell reconstitution after alpha-beta-depleted transplantation in children. CDR3 length equals 18 residues. The V gene's germline CDR1 is DFQATT and CDR2 SNEGSKA (reference sequence). The germline V and J ends were trimmed by 5 bases and 1 base, with 26 bases remaining between them. Preparing the TCRbeta library involved the use of unique molecular identifiers. Via MiXCR, TCRdb re-called the PCR reads, giving one row per CDR3 protein. The sample has approximately 510,000 distinct CDR3 sequences, roughly 18% seen once. This clonotype is a singleton in its sample.

The chain carries TRBV20-1 and TRBJ2-5; D is tentatively TRBD1 or TRBD2 (5 bases each). The TCR was taken from a human donor who donated a stem cell graft to a child with acute lymphoblastic leukemia. Sequenced material: PBMCs from the stem cell graft donor, taken from the stem cell graft. The CDR3 region is CSASLAEPGRGFQETQYF. CDR3 DNA sequence: TGCAGTGCTTCACTCGCGGAGCCGGGACGAGGGTTCCAAGAGACCCAGTACTTC.